A single sample gave rise to the 21 T cell receptor beta chains below, sequenced in a study of blood T cell repertoires in COVID-19. Method: immunoSEQ multiplex PCR; TCRdb's copy keeps in-frame clones and lacks some. The sample includes approximately 58,000 clones, roughly 77% of them seen just once. The sequenced sample consisted of peripheral blood. The source is a man aged 60 to 69 with COVID-19, enrolled during active disease.

The rearrangement links TRBV19 to TRBJ2-7, with a possible D match to TRBD2 (7 bases). The germline V gene has CDR1 LNHDA and CDR2 SQIVND (reference sequence). V was trimmed by 10 bases and J by 1 base, leaving 11 bases between them. CDR3 length: 12 residues. The CDR3 protein is CATKGGSYEQYF. Here the CDR3 DNA reads TGTGCCACCAAGGGGGGGTCCTACGAGCAGTACTTC.

The chain carries TRBV4-1 and TRBJ2-2, with D unclear. Trimming took off 4 bases at V and 6 bases at J, with 15 bases between the two ends. CDR1 and CDR2 (germline): MGHRA, YSYEKL. This CDR3 region has 15 residues. In DNA form, the CDR3 reads TGCGCCAGCAGCCCCAGGAATGAAGTCCCCGGGGAGCTGTTTTTT. The encoded protein is CASSPRNEVPGELFF.

The chain joins TRBV5-1 to TRBJ2-3; D ambiguous. Trimming pared 4 bases from V and 0 bases from J, leaving 12 bases between. CDR1 SGHRS and CDR2 YFSETQ come from the germline V gene. This CDR3 spans 15 amino acids. The CDR3 DNA reads TGCGCCAGCAGCGCCCGTGAGGCTAGCACAGATACGCAGTATTTT. Translated, it gives CASSAREASTDTQYF.

The table lists this clone with a few counts. The chain uses TRBV7-9 and TRBJ1-5; 7 nucleotides align to TRBD1. This CDR3 is 14 amino acids long. Losses at the gene ends were 5 bases for V and 3 bases for J; bases not matched to a gene: 4. Germline values: CDR1 SEHNR, CDR2 FQNEAQ (reference sequence). Here the CDR3 reads CASSTGQPNQPQHF. The CDR3 DNA is TGTGCCAGCAGCACGGGACAGCCCAATCAGCCCCAGCATTTT.

This clone was detected a few times. The gene calls are TRBV19 and TRBJ1-5, with a weak D call TRBD1 (6 bases). The CDR3 has 15 amino acids. Germline-derived CDR1 and CDR2 are LNHDA and SQIVND (reference sequence). The ends were cut back, 3 bases at V and 7 bases at J, with 16 bases in the middle. CDR3 protein: CASSIWAGANQPQHF. CDR3 nucleotides: TGTGCCAGTAGTATTTGGGCAGGGGCTAACCAGCCCCAGCATTTT.

The rearrangement uses TRBV4-1 and TRBJ2-4; 10 nucleotides agree with TRBD1. CDR1 and CDR2 (germline): MGHRA, YSYEKL. The V segment lost 1 base and the J segment 3 bases; nucleotides outside the gene matches: 6. This CDR3 has 17 residues. CDR3 amino acids: CASSQGTGGLGKNIQYF. DNA of the CDR3: TGCGCCAGCAGCCAAGGGACAGGGGGTTTGGGCAAAAACATTCAGTACTTC.

The J gene is TRBJ2-3, the V gene TRBV5-4, with a weak D call TRBD2 (6 bases). Germline V CDR1 and CDR2: SGHNT, YYREEE (reference sequence). The CDR3 is 15 amino acids. Trimming removed 3 bases at V and 8 bases at J, with 19 bases between. CDR3 residues: CASSSPEGTSGTQYF. The CDR3 nucleotides read TGTGCCAGCAGCTCGCCCGAAGGGACTTCAGGTACGCAGTATTTT.

The genes are TRBV27 and TRBJ1-1; no reliable D call. This CDR3 spans 14 amino acids. Germline CDR1 is MNHEY and CDR2 is SMNVEV (reference sequence). Between the trimmed V and J ends, which lost 2 bases and 4 bases, there was a span of 11 bases. The CDR3 DNA sequence: TGTGCCAGCAGTTTAAGTCTAACTACCACTGAAGCTTTCTTT. Translating gives CASSLSLTTTEAFF.

This clone was found many times. The chain joins TRBV6-6 to TRBJ2-5; TRBD2 aligns across 8 bases. CDR1 MNHNY and CDR2 SVGAGI come from the germline V gene (reference sequence). V lost 6 bases to trimming and J lost 4 bases; unmatched junction nucleotides: 4. The CDR3 has 13 residues. The CDR3 is CASRPAGGETQYF. The CDR3 DNA reads TGTGCCAGCAGACCGGCGGGAGGAGAGACCCAGTACTTC.

The chain is built from TRBV24-1 and TRBJ2-2; the D gene is possibly TRBD1 (6 bases). The CDR3 covers 16 residues. Trimming removed 0 bases from V and 1 base from J, with 8 bases in between. Germline assignment: CDR1 KGHDR and CDR2 SFDVKD. CDR3 bases: TGTGCCACCAGTGATTTGGGCAGGGGGAACACCGGGGAGCTGTTTTTT. The encoded protein is CATSDLGRGNTGELFF.

The gene calls are TRBV2 and TRBJ1-2; 9 bases are shared with TRBD1. The CDR3 is 14 amino acids. In germline, CDR1 is SNHLY, CDR2 FYNNEI. The V gene end was trimmed by 5 bases and the J gene end by 2 bases; junction bases not matched to a gene: 3. The DNA of the CDR3 is TGTGCCAGCAGTACGGACAGGGGAAACTATGGCTACACCTTC. Its protein product is CASSTDRGNYGYTF.

V and J are TRBV2 and TRBJ1-2; D unresolved. Deletions cut 3 bases from V and 6 bases from J, with 8 bases between. The CDR3 sequence is 12 residues long. The germline V gene encodes CDR1 SNHLY and CDR2 FYNNEI. CDR3 sequence (DNA): TGTGCCAGCAGTGATTCGGGTCATGGCTACACCTTC. This gives the protein CASSDSGHGYTF.

The CDR3 nucleotides are TGTGCCAGCAGCGGGGACAGCCTCTCTGGCTACACCTTC. Protein: CASSGDSLSGYTF. This rearrangement joins TRBV5-4 to TRBJ1-2, with TRBD1 matching over 7 bases. The CDR3 covers 13 residues. CDR1 is SGHNT and CDR2 is YYREEE in the germline V gene (reference sequence). The trim removed 4 bases at V and 7 bases at J, leaving 7 bases unmatched.

In this sample, this clone turned up once. The J gene is TRBJ2-3, the V gene TRBV5-4; a weak D match, TRBD2 (7 bases). Germline V gene lookup returns CDR1 SGHNT and CDR2 YYREEE (reference sequence). V was shortened by 0 bases and J by 4 bases, with 12 bases between the two germline ends. There are 15 residues in the CDR3. The CDR3 DNA follows: TGTGCCAGCAGCTTGGACGGGGGGCCATCAGATACGCAGTATTTT. Translation: CASSLDGGPSDTQYF.

This sequence joins TRBV12-3 or TRBV12-4 and TRBJ2-1, with a weak D call TRBD2 (5 bases). This CDR3 region has 12 residues. Trimming removed 5 bases at V and 7 bases at J, with 9 bases between. CDR3 amino acids: CASSNEGNEQFF. CDR3 sequence (DNA): TGTGCCAGCAGTAACGAGGGTAATGAGCAGTTCTTC.

The V call is TRBV5-1, the J call TRBJ2-2; TRBD1 is a possible D gene (5 bases). From germline, CDR1 is SGHRS and CDR2 YFSETQ. This CDR3 has 14 amino acids. Trimming took off 0 bases at V and 5 bases at J, with 8 bases between the two ends. The DNA for the CDR3 is TGCGCCAGCAGCTTGGAGGGGTTTACCGGGGAGCTGTTTTTT. It yields the protein CASSLEGFTGELFF.

The rearrangement links TRBV5-1 to TRBJ2-5; D remains ambiguous. Looked up from germline, CDR1 is SGHRS and CDR2 is YFSETQ. CDR3 size: 13 residues. V lost 0 bases, J lost 5 bases, and 8 bases lay in between. CDR3 protein: CASSLEARETQYF. The CDR3 region has the DNA TGCGCCAGCAGCTTGGAAGCCCGGGAGACCCAGTACTTC.

The J gene is TRBJ1-4, the V gene TRBV19; no reliable D call. CDR1 is LNHDA, CDR2 SQIVND, per germline (reference sequence). The V end lost 7 bases, the J end lost 8 bases, and 11 bases lay between the germline ends. The CDR3 runs to 12 residues. The chain's CDR3 is CASKAGGEKLFF. DNA for the CDR3: TGTGCCAGTAAGGCCGGCGGGGAAAAACTGTTTTTT.

The CDR3 DNA follows: TGCGCCAGCATGGGGACACTTTACACCGGGGAGCTGTTTTTT. Amino acid sequence: CASMGTLYTGELFF. The chain couples TRBV5-1 to TRBJ2-2, with a possible D match to TRBD1 (6 bases). CDR3 length: 14 amino acids. V was pared by 6 bases and J by 3 bases, with 12 bases between. Per the germline V gene, CDR1 is SGHRS and CDR2 is YFSETQ. Filled out from reference TRBV5-1 and TRBJ2-2, the complete variable domain reads KAGVTQTPRYLIKTRGQQVTLSCSPISGHRSVSWYQQTPGQGLQFLFEYFSETQRNKGNFPGRFSGRQFSNSRSEMNVSTLELGDSALYLCASMGTLYTGELFFGEGSRLTVL.

There are a few counts of this clone. This chain links TRBV3-1 (or the pseudogene TRBV3-2) with TRBJ2-7; 10 bases match TRBD1. The CDR3 has 13 amino acids. Germline lookup yields CDR1 LGHDT and CDR2 YNNKEL (reference sequence). V gave up 5 bases and J gave up 11 bases; unmatched junction bases: 9. CDR3 sequence: CASSFGQGGTEYF. The DNA of the CDR3 is TGTGCCAGCAGCTTCGGACAGGGGGGGACAGAGTACTTC.

This clone turned up a few times. The V call is TRBV2, the J call TRBJ2-5; 9 bases line up with TRBD1. The germline CDR1 and CDR2 sequences are SNHLY and FYNNEI. The CDR3 is made up of 17 amino acids. The V gene end was trimmed by 8 bases and the J gene end by 5 bases; junction bases not matched to a gene: 18. The CDR3 is CASSPNRGTGRSETQYF. The DNA for the CDR3 is TGTGCCAGCTCCCCAAATAGAGGGACAGGGCGGAGCGAGACCCAGTACTTC.